A single sample gave rise to the 15 T cell receptor beta chains below, sequenced in a study of blood T cell repertoires in COVID-19. The repertoire was sequenced with immunoSEQ multiplex PCR; TCRdb's copy has only in-frame clones and lacks some. Among just over 250,000 clones listed, more than 90% were seen once. The sequenced sample consisted of peripheral blood. All receptors come from a person under 35 with COVID-19, enrolled during active disease.

This chain uses TRBV14 with TRBJ1-1; TRBD1 matches 7 bases. Germline V lookup: CDR1 SGHDN, CDR2 FVKESK. Trimming removed 4 bases from V and 4 bases from J; junction bases left unmatched: 6. This CDR3 is 14 amino acids long. The CDR3 is CASSPHRGVTEAFF. DNA of the CDR3: TGTGCCAGCAGCCCGCACAGGGGAGTCACTGAAGCTTTCTTT.

The V gene is TRBV28, the J gene TRBJ1-2; tentative D call: TRBD1 (6 bases). This CDR3 has 14 amino acids. V gave up 6 bases and J gave up 0 bases, with 11 bases separating them. The V gene's germline CDR1 is MDHEN and CDR2 SYDVKM. DNA for the CDR3: TGTGCCAGCAGAGCACAGGGAGCTAACTATGGCTACACCTTC. It codes for CASRAQGANYGYTF.

The chain has TRBV19 and TRBJ2-2, with 9 bases fitting TRBD1. Germline values: CDR1 LNHDA, CDR2 SQIVND (reference sequence). The V and J ends lost 3 bases and 2 bases, in that order; junction bases with no gene match: 10. The CDR3 has 18 amino acids. The chain's CDR3 is CASSIHPGDRANTGELFF. The CDR3 DNA reads TGTGCCAGTAGTATTCACCCGGGGGACAGGGCAAACACCGGGGAGCTGTTTTTT.

The chain recombines TRBV3-1 (or the pseudogene TRBV3-2) with TRBJ2-1; perhaps TRBD2 as D (5 bases). This CDR3 has 14 residues. The V gene lost 3 bases and the J gene lost 15 bases, with 21 bases spanning the gap. The germline V gene has CDR1 LGHDT and CDR2 YNNKEL (reference sequence). The CDR3 DNA reads TGTGCCAGCAGCCAGGGCCAGGACGGGGTAGTAACGTTCTTC. Translated, it gives CASSQGQDGVVTFF.

The V and J genes are TRBV24-1 and TRBJ2-1, with a possible D match to TRBD1 (5 bases). V lost 7 bases and J lost 4, with 10 bases in between. The CDR3 length is 13 residues. In germline, CDR1 is KGHDR, CDR2 SFDVKD. The CDR3 DNA follows: TGTGCCACCAGCCTCCCAGGGTACAATGAGCAGTTCTTC. Residues: CATSLPGYNEQFF.

The chain employs TRBV5-1 and TRBJ2-5; 8 bases are a match to TRBD2. Germline-derived CDR1 and CDR2 are SGHRS and YFSETQ. V lost 2 bases to trimming and J lost 5 bases; unmatched junction nucleotides: 5. CDR3 size: 14 residues. CDR3 sequence (DNA): TGCGCCAGCAGCTTCCGGGAGGGCCGGGAGACCCAGTACTTC. Its translation is CASSFREGRETQYF.

CDR3 sequence (DNA): TGTGCCAGCAGCTTAACTGGCGGGAGTTTGGATGAGCAGTTCTTC. This sequence encodes CASSLTGGSLDEQFF. The chain is built from TRBV7-3 and TRBJ2-1; 7 bases are shared with TRBD2. V trimming: 0 bases; J trimming: 8 bases; junction bases outside the gene matches: 7. The germline gives CDR1 SGHTA, CDR2 FQGTGA. The CDR3 runs 15 residues.

The genes are TRBV24-1 and TRBJ2-3; TRBD2 matches 11 bases. Trimming took 9 bases from V and 2 from J; bases not matched to a gene: 6. This CDR3 has 15 amino acids. Per the germline V gene, CDR1 is KGHDR and CDR2 is SFDVKD. CDR3 in amino acids: CATGLAGGLTDTQYF. The CDR3 DNA follows: TGTGCCACCGGACTAGCGGGCGGACTCACAGATACGCAGTATTTT.

The V gene is TRBV6-1, the J gene TRBJ2-3; a weak D match, TRBD2 (6 bases). Deletions cut 1 base from V and 4 bases from J, with 18 bases between. CDR1 MNHNS and CDR2 SASEGT come from the germline V gene. The CDR3 totals 17 residues. The CDR3 coding sequence is TGTGCCAGCAGTGAAGTTGGGGGGAGGCGACGCTCAGATACGCAGTATTTT. Translating it yields CASSEVGGRRRSDTQYF.

The V gene is TRBV10-3, the J gene TRBJ1-5; D might be TRBD1 (6 bases). Between the trimmed V and J ends, which lost 2 bases and 0 bases, there was a span of 14 bases. The CDR3 sequence is 17 residues long. The germline gives CDR1 ENHRY, CDR2 SYGVKD. CDR3 nucleotide sequence: TGTGCCATCAGTGAGCTGGACAGTAGAGATAGCAATCAGCCCCAGCATTTT. It is translated as CAISELDSRDSNQPQHF.

This chain links TRBV9 with TRBJ2-7, with 7 bases fitting TRBD1. CDR1 is SGDLS and CDR2 is YYNGEE in the germline V gene. V gave up 3 bases and J gave up 2 bases; unmatched junction bases: 5. This CDR3 is built from 14 residues. The CDR3 sequence is CASSAGTEAYEQYF. As DNA, the CDR3 is TGTGCCAGCAGCGCCGGGACAGAAGCCTACGAGCAGTACTTC.

The chain links TRBV6-6 to TRBJ2-1; 14 nucleotides match TRBD2. Trimming cost V 6 bases and J 3 bases; bases outside gene matches: 25. CDR1 and CDR2 (germline): MNHNY, SVGAGI (reference sequence). The CDR3 runs 23 residues. Here the CDR3 DNA reads TGTGCCAGCAGCTTCAGTTTGCGTCCCGGCGGGACTAGCGGGAGAGGGGTCTACAATGAGCAGTTCTTC. This gives the protein CASSFSLRPGGTSGRGVYNEQFF.

J is TRBJ2-1 and V is TRBV19; 7 positions match TRBD2. Germline assignment: CDR1 LNHDA and CDR2 SQIVND (reference sequence). CDR3 length: 15 residues. V was pared by 6 bases and J by 4 bases, with 9 bases of the junction left unmatched. For the CDR3, the DNA is TGTGCCAGTAGGGAAGCGGGACGGTCTTACAATGAGCAGTTCTTC. Residues: CASREAGRSYNEQFF.

V and J are TRBV5-5 and TRBJ2-1; a possible D gene is TRBD1 (5 bases). V was pared by 0 bases and J by 5 bases, with 9 bases between. In germline, CDR1 is SGHKS, CDR2 YYEKEE (reference sequence). This CDR3 comprises 14 residues. CDR3 region: CASSLDWTNNEQFF. The CDR3 bases are TGTGCCAGCAGCTTGGACTGGACAAACAATGAGCAGTTCTTC.

The chain links TRBV15 to TRBJ1-4, with 7 nucleotides matching TRBD1. The CDR3 runs 18 residues. Germline CDR1 reads LNHNV; CDR2 reads YYDKDF (reference sequence). J gave up 0 bases and V 8 bases, and 15 bases lay outside the gene matches. The CDR3 coding sequence is TGTGCCACCGCATCTGGGACAGACTCTAACCCAACTAATGAAAAACTGTTTTTT. Protein: CATASGTDSNPTNEKLFF.